This is a list of T cell receptor beta chains from one sample in a study of identical twins. One entry per CDR3 protein results from TCRdb running MiXCR on the 5' RACE reads. Altogether about 210,000 distinct CDR3 sequences are present, roughly a tenth being singletons, with the ten largest covering 5% to 5.5%. The material sequenced was memory (CD45RO+) T cells sorted from blood. These receptors originate from a woman younger than 35 in good health. CDR3s include the opening cysteine and the closing phenylalanine or tryptophan. D genes are given only for firm matches. Clone size is given for some rows only: seen once, a few or many times, or a class if the clone is expanded.

v_gene,abundance,d_gene,j_gene,CDR3aa,CDR3nt
TRBV29-1,many,TRBD1,TRBJ2-1,CSVSPSAGGSYEQFF,TGCAGCGTTTCCCCGTCGGCAGGGGGATCATATGAGCAGTTCTTC
TRBV20-1,few,TRBD1,TRBJ1-5,CSAAPDRGGQPQHF,TGCAGTGCTGCCCCGGACAGAGGGGGCCAGCCCCAGCATTTT
TRBV20-1,NA,NA,TRBJ2-3,CSARSQGDTQYF,TGCAGTGCTAGATCTCAGGGCGATACGCAGTATTTT
TRBV20-1,few,NA,TRBJ2-1,CSGTVGYNEQFF,TGCAGTGGGACCGTCGGATACAATGAGCAGTTCTTC
TRBV20-1,NA,TRBD1,TRBJ1-1,CSVSQGLTEAFF,TGCAGTGTATCACAGGGGCTCACTGAAGCTTTCTTT
TRBV20-1,few,NA,TRBJ1-3,CSATGTSSGNTIYF,TGCAGTGCTACCGGGACATCTTCTGGAAACACCATATATTTT
TRBV7-9,NA,NA,TRBJ2-1,CASSLGQVGYNEQFF,TGTGCCAGCAGCTTAGGACAGGTGGGATACAATGAGCAGTTCTTC
TRBV3-1,many,NA,TRBJ2-5,CASSQDPPKTQYF,TGTGCCAGCAGCCAAGATCCACCAAAGACCCAGTACTTC
TRBV15,few,TRBD1,TRBJ1-4,CATNDRVGEKLFF,TGTGCCACCAACGACAGGGTCGGTGAAAAACTGTTTTTT
TRBV7-2,NA,NA,TRBJ1-6,CASGLSRQALHF,TGTGCCAGCGGTTTAAGTCGTCAGGCCCTCCACTTT
TRBV2,many,TRBD1,TRBJ1-2,CASSADRPLYGYTF,TGTGCCAGCAGTGCGGACAGGCCCCTCTATGGCTACACCTTC
TRBV10-3,many,TRBD1,TRBJ1-2,CAISERQGHSGYGYTF,TGTGCCATCAGTGAAAGACAGGGTCATAGTGGCTATGGCTACACCTTC
TRBV12-5,few,NA,TRBJ2-1,CASGGSGEQFF,TGTGCTAGTGGGGGCTCTGGTGAGCAGTTCTTC
TRBV7-3,NA,NA,TRBJ2-6,CASSASLSGANVLTF,TGTGCCAGCAGCGCCAGCCTGTCTGGGGCCAACGTCCTGACTTTC
TRBV7-3,NA,TRBD2,TRBJ2-1,CASSPTAGRDGEQFF,TGTGCCAGCAGCCCGACAGCGGGGAGAGACGGTGAGCAGTTCTTC
TRBV20-1,many,NA,TRBJ2-3,CSATENTDTQYF,TGCAGTGCTACGGAAAACACAGATACGCAGTATTTT
TRBV20-1,many,NA,TRBJ2-7,CSASPRGYEQYF,TGCAGTGCTAGCCCGAGGGGATACGAGCAGTACTTC
TRBV6-5,few,TRBD1,TRBJ1-2,CASSYWDRGGGYTF,TGTGCCAGCAGTTACTGGGACAGGGGTGGCGGCTACACCTTC
TRBV7-2,few,NA,TRBJ2-1,CASSFSARGNEQFF,TGTGCCAGCAGCTTTAGCGCCCGGGGCAATGAGCAGTTCTTC
TRBV10-3,few,TRBD2,TRBJ2-1,CAISESTAGYNEQFF,TGTGCCATCAGTGAGTCGACAGCGGGATACAATGAGCAGTTCTTC
TRBV6-5,NA,TRBD1,TRBJ1-5,CASRDSGTGENQPQHF,TGTGCCAGCAGAGACTCCGGGACAGGGGAGAATCAGCCCCAGCATTTT
TRBV20-1,many,NA,TRBJ2-1,CSARDGTQYNEQFF,TGCAGTGCTAGAGATGGGACTCAGTACAATGAGCAGTTCTTC
TRBV6-5,few,TRBD1,TRBJ1-2,CASSYYRTGSGYTF,TGTGCCAGCAGTTACTATAGGACAGGCTCGGGCTACACCTTC
TRBV5-1,few,TRBD2,TRBJ2-5,CASTGGASGETQYF,TGCGCCAGCACCGGCGGGGCTAGCGGAGAGACCCAGTACTTC